This T cell receptor (beta chain) was found in a study of blood T cell repertoires in COVID-19. About the research overall: Samples of COVID-19 (acute and convalescent) were obtained from the United States, Italy and Spain.

The V gene end was trimmed by 3 bases and the J gene end by 4 bases; junction bases not matched to a gene: 7. CDR1 SGHAT and CDR2 FQNNGV come from the germline V gene. The CDR3 extends over 17 amino acids. Per the study methods: Using reference gene primer amplification, nucleated cell counts were estimated. Generated by immunoSEQ multiplex PCR, the TCRdb table keeps only in-frame clones and is missing some. From that table come the V and J calls and clone size; the DNA was used to work out D and trimming. This sample has approximately 49,000 clones, with around 84% found just once. Sequencing input: peripheral blood. The sequence was collected from a man between 50 and 59 years old with acute or convalescent COVID-19. The chain links TRBV11-2 to TRBJ2-3; 13 nucleotides agree with TRBD2. Here the CDR3 reads CASSFLTSGRIPDTQYF. Written as DNA, the CDR3 is TGTGCCAGCAGCTTTTTGACTAGCGGGAGGATCCCAGATACGCAGTATTTT.